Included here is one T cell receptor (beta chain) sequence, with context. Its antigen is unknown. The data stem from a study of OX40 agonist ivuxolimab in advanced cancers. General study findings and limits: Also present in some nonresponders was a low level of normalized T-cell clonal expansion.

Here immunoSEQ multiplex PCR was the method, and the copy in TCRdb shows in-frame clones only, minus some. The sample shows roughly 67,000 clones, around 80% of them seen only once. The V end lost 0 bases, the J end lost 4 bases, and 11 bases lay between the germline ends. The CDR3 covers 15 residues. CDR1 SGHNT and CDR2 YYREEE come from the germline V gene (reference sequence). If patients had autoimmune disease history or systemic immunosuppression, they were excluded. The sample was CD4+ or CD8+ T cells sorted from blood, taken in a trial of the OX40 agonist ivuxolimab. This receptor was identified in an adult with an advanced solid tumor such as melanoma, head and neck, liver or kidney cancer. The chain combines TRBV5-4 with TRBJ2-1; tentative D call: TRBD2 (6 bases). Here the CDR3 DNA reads TGTGCCAGCAGCTTGGAAGGGGAGGTGTACAATGAGCAGTTCTTC. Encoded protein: CASSLEGEVYNEQFF.